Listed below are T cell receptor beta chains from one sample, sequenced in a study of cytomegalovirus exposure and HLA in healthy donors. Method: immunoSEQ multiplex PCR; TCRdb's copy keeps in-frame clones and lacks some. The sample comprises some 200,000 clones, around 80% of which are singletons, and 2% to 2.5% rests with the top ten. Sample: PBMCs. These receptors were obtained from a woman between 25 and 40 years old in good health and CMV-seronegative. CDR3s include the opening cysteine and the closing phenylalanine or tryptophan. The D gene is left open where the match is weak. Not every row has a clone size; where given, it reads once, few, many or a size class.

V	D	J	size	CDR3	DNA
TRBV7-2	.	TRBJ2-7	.	CASSPTTPYFAYEQYF	TGTGCCAGCAGCCCGACAACTCCATATTTCGCCTACGAGCAGTACTTC
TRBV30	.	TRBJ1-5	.	CAWSVGANQPQHF	TGTGCCTGGAGTGTCGGAGCCAATCAGCCCCAGCATTTT
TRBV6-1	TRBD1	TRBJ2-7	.	CASSLRTGGYEQYF	TGTGCCAGCAGCCTCAGGACAGGGGGCTACGAGCAGTACTTC
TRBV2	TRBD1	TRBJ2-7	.	CASKPTTGRRYEQYF	TGTGCCAGCAAGCCCACGACAGGGCGCCGCTACGAGCAGTACTTC
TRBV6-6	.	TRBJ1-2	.	CASSYSGLQGIYGYTF	TGTGCCAGCAGTTACTCGGGACTCCAAGGAATCTATGGCTACACCTTC
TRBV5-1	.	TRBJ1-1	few	CASRLADTEAFF	TGCGCCAGCCGGCTTGCGGACACTGAAGCTTTCTTT
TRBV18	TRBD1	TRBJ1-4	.	CASSPPGQSNEKLFF	TGTGCCAGCTCACCTCCGGGACAGAGTAATGAAAAACTGTTTTTT
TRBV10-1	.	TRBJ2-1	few	CASNGCRQFF	TGCGCCAGCAACGGGTGTAGGCAGTTCTTC
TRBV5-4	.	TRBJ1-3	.	CASSLSAQSSGNTIYF	TGTGCCAGCAGCTTGTCGGCACAGAGCTCTGGAAACACCATATATTTT
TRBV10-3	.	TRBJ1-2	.	CAISESGVANYGYTF	TGTGCCATCAGTGAGTCTGGAGTAGCTAACTATGGCTACACCTTC
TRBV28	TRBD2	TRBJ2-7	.	CASSSPGLPGPYEQYF	TGTGCCAGCAGTTCCCCGGGACTACCAGGCCCCTACGAGCAGTACTTC
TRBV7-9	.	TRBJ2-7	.	CSSSLGDSRAEQYF	TGTTCCAGCAGCTTAGGGGACTCCCGTGCCGAGCAGTACTTC
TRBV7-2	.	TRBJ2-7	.	CASSWLTGYGYEQYF	TGTGCCAGCAGCTGGCTTACAGGGTACGGCTACGAGCAGTACTTC
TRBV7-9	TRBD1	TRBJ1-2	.	CSSTPGTGRQGYTF	TGTTCCAGCACCCCGGGGACAGGGCGGCAAGGCTACACCTTC
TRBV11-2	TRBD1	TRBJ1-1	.	CASSPRQGVMNTEAFF	TGTGCCAGCAGCCCAAGACAGGGGGTGATGAACACTGAAGCTTTCTTT